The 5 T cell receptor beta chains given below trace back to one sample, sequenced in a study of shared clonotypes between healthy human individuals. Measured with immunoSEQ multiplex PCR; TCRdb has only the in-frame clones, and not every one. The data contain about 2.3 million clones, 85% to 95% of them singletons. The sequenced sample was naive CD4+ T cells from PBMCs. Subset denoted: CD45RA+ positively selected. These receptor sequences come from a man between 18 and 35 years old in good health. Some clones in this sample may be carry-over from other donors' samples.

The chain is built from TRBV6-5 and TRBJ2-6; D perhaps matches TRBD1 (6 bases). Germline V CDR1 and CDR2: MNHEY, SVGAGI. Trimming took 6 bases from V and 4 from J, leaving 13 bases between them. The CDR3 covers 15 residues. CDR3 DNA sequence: TGTGCCAGCAGCTCAGGGGTGGCCGGGGCCAACGTCCTGACTTTC. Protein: CASSSGVAGANVLTF.

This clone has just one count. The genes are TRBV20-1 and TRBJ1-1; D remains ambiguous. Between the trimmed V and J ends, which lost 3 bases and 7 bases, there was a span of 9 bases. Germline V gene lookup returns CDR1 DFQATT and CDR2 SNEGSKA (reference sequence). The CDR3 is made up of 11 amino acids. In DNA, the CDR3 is TGCAGTGCTAGCGCGGCCGTTGAAGCTTTCTTT. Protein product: CSASAAVEAFF.

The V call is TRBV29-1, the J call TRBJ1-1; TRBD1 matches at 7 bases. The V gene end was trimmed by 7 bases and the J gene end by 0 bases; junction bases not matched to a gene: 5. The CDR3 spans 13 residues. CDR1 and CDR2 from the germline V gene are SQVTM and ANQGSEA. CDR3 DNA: TGCAGCGCTGACAGGGACATGAACACTGAAGCTTTCTTT. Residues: CSADRDMNTEAFF.

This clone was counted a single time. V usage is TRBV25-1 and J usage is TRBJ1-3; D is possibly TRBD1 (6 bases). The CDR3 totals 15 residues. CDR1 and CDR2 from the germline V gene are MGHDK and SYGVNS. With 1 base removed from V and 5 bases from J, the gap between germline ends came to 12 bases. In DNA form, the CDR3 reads TGTGCCAGCAGTGAATCGGGACAAGACAGAAACACCATATATTTT. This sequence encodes CASSESGQDRNTIYF.

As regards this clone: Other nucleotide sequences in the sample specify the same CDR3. The CDR3 DNA reads as TGTGCCAGCAGCTCTCGGACTAGCGGGAGCTCCTACAATGAGCAGTTCTTC. Translated: CASSSRTSGSSYNEQFF. The rearrangement joins TRBV7-6 to TRBJ2-1, with 13 bases aligning to TRBD2. Germline CDR1 and CDR2: SGHVS and FNYEAQ. CDR3 length: 17 amino acids. V gave up 4 bases and J gave up 0 bases; unmatched junction bases: 3.